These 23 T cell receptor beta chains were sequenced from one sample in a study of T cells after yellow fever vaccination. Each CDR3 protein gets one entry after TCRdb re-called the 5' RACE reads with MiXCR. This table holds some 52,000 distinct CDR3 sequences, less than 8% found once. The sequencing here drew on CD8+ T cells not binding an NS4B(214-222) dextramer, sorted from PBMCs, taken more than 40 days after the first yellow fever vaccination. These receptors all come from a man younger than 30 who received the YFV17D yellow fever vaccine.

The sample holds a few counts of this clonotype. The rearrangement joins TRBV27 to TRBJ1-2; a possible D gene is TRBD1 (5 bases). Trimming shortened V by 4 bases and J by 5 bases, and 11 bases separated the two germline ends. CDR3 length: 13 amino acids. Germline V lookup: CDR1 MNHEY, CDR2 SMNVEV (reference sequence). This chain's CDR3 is CASSYSPGYGYTF. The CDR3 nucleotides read TGTGCCAGCAGTTACTCCCCAGGGTATGGCTACACCTTC.

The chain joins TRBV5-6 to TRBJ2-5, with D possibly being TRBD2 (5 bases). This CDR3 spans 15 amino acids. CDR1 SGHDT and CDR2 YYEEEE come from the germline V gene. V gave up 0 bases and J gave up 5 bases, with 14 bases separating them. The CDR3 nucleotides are TGTGCCAGCAGCTTGGAGACGGGGTGGCAGGAGACCCAGTACTTC. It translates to CASSLETGWQETQYF.

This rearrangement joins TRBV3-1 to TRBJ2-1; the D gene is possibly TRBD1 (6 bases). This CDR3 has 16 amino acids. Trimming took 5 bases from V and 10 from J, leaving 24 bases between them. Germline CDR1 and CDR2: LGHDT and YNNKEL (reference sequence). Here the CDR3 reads CASSNMVGARVREQFF. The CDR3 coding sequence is TGTGCCAGCAGCAACATGGTGGGGGCGCGAGTTCGGGAGCAGTTCTTC.

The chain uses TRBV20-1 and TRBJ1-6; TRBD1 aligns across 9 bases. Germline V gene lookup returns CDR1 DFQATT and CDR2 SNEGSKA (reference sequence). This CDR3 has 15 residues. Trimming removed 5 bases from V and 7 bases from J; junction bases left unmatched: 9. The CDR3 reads CSAFSGTGTNSPLHF. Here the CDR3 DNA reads TGCAGTGCTTTTTCCGGGACAGGGACAAATTCACCCCTCCACTTT.

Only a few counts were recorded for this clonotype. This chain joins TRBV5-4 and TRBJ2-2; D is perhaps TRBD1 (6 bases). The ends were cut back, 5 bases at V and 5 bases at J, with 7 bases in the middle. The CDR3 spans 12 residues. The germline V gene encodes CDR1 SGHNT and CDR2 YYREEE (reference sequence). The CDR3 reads CASSDRTGELFF. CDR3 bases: TGTGCCAGCAGTGACAGGACCGGGGAGCTGTTTTTT.

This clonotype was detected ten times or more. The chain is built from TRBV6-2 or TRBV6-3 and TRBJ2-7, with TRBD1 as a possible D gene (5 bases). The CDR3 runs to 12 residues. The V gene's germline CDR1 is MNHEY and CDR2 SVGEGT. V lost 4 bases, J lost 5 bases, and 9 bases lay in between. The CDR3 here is CASSLGANEQYV. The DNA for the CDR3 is TGTGCCAGCAGTTTAGGGGCCAACGAGCAGTACGTC.

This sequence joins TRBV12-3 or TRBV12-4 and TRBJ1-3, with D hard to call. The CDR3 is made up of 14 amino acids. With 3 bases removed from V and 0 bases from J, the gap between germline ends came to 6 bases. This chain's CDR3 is CASSLTASGNTIYF. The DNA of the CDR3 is TGTGCCAGCAGTTTGACGGCCTCTGGAAACACCATATATTTT.

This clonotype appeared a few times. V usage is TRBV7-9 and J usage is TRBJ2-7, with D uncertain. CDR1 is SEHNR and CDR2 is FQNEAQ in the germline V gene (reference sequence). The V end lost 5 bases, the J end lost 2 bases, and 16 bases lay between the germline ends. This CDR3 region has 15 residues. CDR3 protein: CASSPPPLGPYEQYV. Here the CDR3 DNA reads TGTGCCAGCAGCCCTCCCCCCCTTGGCCCCTACGAGCAGTACGTC.

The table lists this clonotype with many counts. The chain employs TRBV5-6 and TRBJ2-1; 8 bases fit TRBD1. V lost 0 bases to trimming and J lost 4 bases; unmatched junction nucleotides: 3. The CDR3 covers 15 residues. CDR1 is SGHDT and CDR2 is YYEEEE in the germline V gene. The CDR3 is CASSLGQGAYNEQFF. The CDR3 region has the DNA TGTGCCAGCAGCTTGGGCCAGGGGGCTTACAATGAGCAGTTCTTC.

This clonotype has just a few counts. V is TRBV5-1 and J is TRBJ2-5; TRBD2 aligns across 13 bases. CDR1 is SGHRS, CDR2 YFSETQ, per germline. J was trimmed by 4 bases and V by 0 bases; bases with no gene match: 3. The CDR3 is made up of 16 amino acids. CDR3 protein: CASSLELAGGRETQYF. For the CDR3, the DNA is TGCGCCAGCAGCTTGGAACTAGCGGGGGGGCGAGAGACCCAGTACTTC. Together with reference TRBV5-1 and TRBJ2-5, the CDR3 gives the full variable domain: KAGVTQTPRYLIKTRGQQVTLSCSPISGHRSVSWYQQTPGQGLQFLFEYFSETQRNKGNFPGRFSGRQFSNSRSEMNVSTLELGDSALYLCASSLELAGGRETQYFGPGTRLLVL.

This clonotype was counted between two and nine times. DNA of the CDR3: TGTGCTAGTGGTTTCACAGGTAGAGGTCAGCCCCAGCATTTT. Amino acid sequence: CASGFTGRGQPQHF. This sequence joins TRBV12-5 and TRBJ1-5, with D possibly being TRBD1 (5 bases). Trimming cost V 3 bases and J 6 bases, with 12 bases left between them. The germline V gene encodes CDR1 LGHNT and CDR2 FRNRAP. The CDR3 is made up of 14 amino acids. The full variable domain, with the rest looked up from reference TRBV12-5 and TRBJ1-5, is DARVTQTPRHKVTEMGQEVTMRCQPILGHNTVFWYRQTMMQGLELLAYFRNRAPLDDSGMPKDRFSAEMPDATLATLKIQPSEPRDSAVYFCASGFTGRGQPQHFGDGTRLSIL.

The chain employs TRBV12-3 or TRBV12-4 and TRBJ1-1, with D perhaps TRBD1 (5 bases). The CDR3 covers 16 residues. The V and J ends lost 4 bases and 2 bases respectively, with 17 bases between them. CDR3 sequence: CASSYSPLGGNTEAFF. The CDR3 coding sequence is TGTGCCAGCAGTTATTCGCCGTTGGGGGGTAACACTGAAGCTTTCTTT.

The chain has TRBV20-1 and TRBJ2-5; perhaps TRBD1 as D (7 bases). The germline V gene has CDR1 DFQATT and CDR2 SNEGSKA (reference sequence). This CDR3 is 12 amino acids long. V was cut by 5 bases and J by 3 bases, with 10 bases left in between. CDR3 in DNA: TGCAGTGCTCAGGGGGGCAAAGAGACCCAGTACTTC. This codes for CSAQGGKETQYF.

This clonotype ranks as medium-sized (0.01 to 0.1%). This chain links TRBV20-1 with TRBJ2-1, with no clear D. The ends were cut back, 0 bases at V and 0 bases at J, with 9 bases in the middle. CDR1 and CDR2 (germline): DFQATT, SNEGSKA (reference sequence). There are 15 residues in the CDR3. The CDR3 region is CSARDLTTSYNEQFF. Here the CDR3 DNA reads TGCAGTGCTAGAGATTTGACCACCTCCTACAATGAGCAGTTCTTC.

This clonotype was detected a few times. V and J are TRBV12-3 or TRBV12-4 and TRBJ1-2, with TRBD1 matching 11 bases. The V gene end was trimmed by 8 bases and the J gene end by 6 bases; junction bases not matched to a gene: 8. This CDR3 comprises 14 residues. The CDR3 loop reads CASFTGTGGHGYTF. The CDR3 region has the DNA TGTGCCAGCTTTACCGGGACAGGGGGGCATGGCTACACCTTC.

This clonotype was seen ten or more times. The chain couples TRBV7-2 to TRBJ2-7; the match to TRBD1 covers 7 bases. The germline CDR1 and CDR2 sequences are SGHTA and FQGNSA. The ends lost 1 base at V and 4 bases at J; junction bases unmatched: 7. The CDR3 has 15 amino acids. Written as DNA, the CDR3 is TGTGCCAGCAGCTTAGGAGGGACAGTCGGATACGAGCAGTACGTC. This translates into CASSLGGTVGYEQYV.

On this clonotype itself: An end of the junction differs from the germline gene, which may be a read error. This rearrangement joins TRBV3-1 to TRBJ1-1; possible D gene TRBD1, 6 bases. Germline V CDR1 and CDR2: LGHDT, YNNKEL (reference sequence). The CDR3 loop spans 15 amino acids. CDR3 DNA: TGTGCCACCAGCGACCGGGACAACGGGAACACTGAAGCTTTCTTT. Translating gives CATSDRDNGNTEAFF.

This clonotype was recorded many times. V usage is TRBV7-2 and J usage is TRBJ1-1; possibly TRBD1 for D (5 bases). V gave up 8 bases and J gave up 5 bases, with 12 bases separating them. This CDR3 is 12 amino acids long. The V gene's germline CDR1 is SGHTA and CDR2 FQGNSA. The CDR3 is CASGRAGTEAFF. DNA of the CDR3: TGTGCCAGCGGCAGGGCGGGGACTGAAGCTTTCTTT. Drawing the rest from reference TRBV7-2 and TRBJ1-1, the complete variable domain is GAGVSQSPSNKVTEKGKDVELRCDPISGHTALYWYRQSLGQGLEFLIYFQGNSAPDKSGLPSDRFSAERTGGSVSTLTIQRTQQEDSAVYLCASGRAGTEAFFGQGTRLTVV.

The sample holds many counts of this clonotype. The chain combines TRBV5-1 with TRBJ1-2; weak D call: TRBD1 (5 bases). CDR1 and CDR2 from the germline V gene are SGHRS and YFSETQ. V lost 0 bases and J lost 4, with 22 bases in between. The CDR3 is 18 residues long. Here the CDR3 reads CASSLAPTGNPAGYGYTF. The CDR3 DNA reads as TGCGCCAGCAGCTTGGCCCCCACAGGCAACCCGGCTGGCTATGGCTACACCTTC.

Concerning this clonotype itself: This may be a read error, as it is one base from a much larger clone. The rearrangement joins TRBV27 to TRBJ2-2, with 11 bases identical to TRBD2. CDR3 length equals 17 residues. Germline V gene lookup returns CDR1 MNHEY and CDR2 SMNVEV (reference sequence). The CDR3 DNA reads TGTACCAGCAGTACGACTAGCGGGGAACAGAGGACCGGGGAGCTGTTTTTT. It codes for CTSSTTSGEQRTGELFF.

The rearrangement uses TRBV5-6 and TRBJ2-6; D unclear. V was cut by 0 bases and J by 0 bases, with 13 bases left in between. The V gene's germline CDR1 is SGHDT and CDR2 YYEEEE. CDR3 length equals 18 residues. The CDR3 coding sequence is TGTGCCAGCAGCTTGGGTACAGTCTTGGTCTCTGGGGCCAACGTCCTGACTTTC. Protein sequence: CASSLGTVLVSGANVLTF.

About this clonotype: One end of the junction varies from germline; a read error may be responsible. CDR3 residues: CASSPEGRPNEQLF. In DNA form, the CDR3 reads TGTGCCAGCAGCCCTGAGGGACGGCCCAATGAGCAGTTATTC. The chain links TRBV5-6 to TRBJ2-1; the D call may be TRBD1 or TRBD2 (5 bases each). The CDR3 sequence is 14 residues long. Germline values: CDR1 SGHDT, CDR2 YYEEEE.

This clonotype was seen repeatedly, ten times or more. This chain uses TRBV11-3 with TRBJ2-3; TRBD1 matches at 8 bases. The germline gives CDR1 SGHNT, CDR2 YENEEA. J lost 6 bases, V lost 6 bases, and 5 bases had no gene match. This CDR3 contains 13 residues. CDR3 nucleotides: TGTGCCAGCAGTTTCCACAGGGGGGATACGCAGTATTTT. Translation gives CASSFHRGDTQYF.